Presented here are 21 T cell receptor beta chains from one specimen sequenced in a study of shared clonotypes between healthy human individuals. The naive CD8 population came from CD45RO-negative cells selected for CCR7, without terminally differentiated effector memory CD45RA+ cells. Method: immunoSEQ multiplex PCR; TCRdb's copy keeps in-frame clones and lacks some. The sample holds some 2,000,000 clones, approximately 94% seen once. Sequencing input: naive CD8+ T cells sorted from blood. These receptors were collected from a man between 18 and 29 years old in good health.

The chain has TRBV6-5 and TRBJ2-6; D is undetermined. The CDR3 covers 14 residues. V lost 6 bases and J lost 4, with 10 bases in between. Germline CDR1 reads MNHEY; CDR2 reads SVGAGI. The CDR3 DNA is TGTGCCAGCAGCCCTCTGTGGGGGGCCAACGTCCTGACTTTC. Translated, it gives CASSPLWGANVLTF.

The rearrangement links TRBV2 to TRBJ2-1; no firm D call. Trimming cost V 3 bases and J 6 bases, with 9 bases left between them. Germline CDR1 and CDR2: SNHLY and FYNNEI. The CDR3 sequence is 13 residues long. CDR3 coding DNA: TGTGCCAGCAGTGACAGTAAGGGCAATGAGCAGTTCTTC. This codes for CASSDSKGNEQFF.

This chain links TRBV30 with TRBJ2-3, with TRBD2 matching over 8 bases. Trimming at V came to 1 base and at J to 5 bases, leaving 5 bases not matched to a gene. The CDR3 consists of 14 residues. Germline CDR1 is GTSNPN and CDR2 is SVGIG (reference sequence). The CDR3 DNA is TGTGCCTGGAGTGCCGGCGGGGGGTTAGATACGCAGTATTTT. It is translated as CAWSAGGGLDTQYF.

Only one count was recorded for this clone. The genes are TRBV4-1 and TRBJ2-7; D is perhaps TRBD1 (6 bases). The V gene lost 5 bases and the J gene lost 4 bases, with 15 bases spanning the gap. Looked up from germline, CDR1 is MGHRA and CDR2 is YSYEKL. The CDR3 contains 14 residues. The CDR3 spells CASSGTQGSYEQYF. CDR3 coding DNA: TGCGCCAGCAGCGGAACACAGGGTTCATACGAGCAGTACTTC.

This clone appeared a single time. The chain joins TRBV18 to TRBJ1-2, with 7 positions matching TRBD1. This CDR3 contains 15 residues. Germline lookup yields CDR1 KGHSH and CDR2 LQKENI. V lost 2 bases and J lost 3; bases outside the gene matches: 6. CDR3 region: CASSPEGARDYGYTF. CDR3 in DNA: TGTGCCAGCTCACCAGAGGGGGCGCGGGACTATGGCTACACCTTC.

This chain joins TRBV6-1 and TRBJ1-2, with a possible D match to TRBD1 (6 bases). The germline V gene encodes CDR1 MNHNS and CDR2 SASEGT. V was trimmed by 3 bases and J by 4 bases, leaving 9 bases between them. The CDR3 has 13 residues. CDR3 DNA sequence: TGTGCCAGCAGTGAGACAGGTCCCTATGGCTACACCTTC. Its translation is CASSETGPYGYTF.

The J gene is TRBJ2-5, the V gene TRBV29-1; 12 positions match TRBD1. The germline V gene has CDR1 SQVTM and CDR2 ANQGSEA. This CDR3 has 15 amino acids. The V segment lost 0 bases and the J segment 5 bases; nucleotides outside the gene matches: 4. This CDR3 is CSVEDGTGGGETQYF. In DNA, the CDR3 is TGCAGCGTTGAAGACGGGACAGGGGGCGGGGAGACCCAGTACTTC. Together with reference TRBV29-1 and TRBJ2-5, the CDR3 gives the full variable domain: SAVISQKPSRDICQRGTSLTIQCQVDSQVTMMFWYRQQPGQSLTLIATANQGSEATYESGFVIDKFPISRPNLTFSTLTVSNMSPEDSSIYLCSVEDGTGGGETQYFGPGTRLLVL.

This chain uses TRBV28 with TRBJ2-1; D possibly corresponds to TRBD2 (5 bases). V gave up 7 bases and J gave up 2 bases, with 12 bases separating them. The CDR3 contains 14 residues. The germline CDR1 and CDR2 sequences are MDHEN and SYDVKM. CDR3 residues: CASTQTGTYNEQFF. The DNA of the CDR3 is TGTGCCAGCACCCAGACCGGGACCTACAATGAGCAGTTCTTC.

The J gene is TRBJ1-4, the V gene TRBV4-1; D gene ambiguous. CDR1 is MGHRA, CDR2 YSYEKL, per germline. V lost 4 bases, J lost 6 bases, and 3 bases lay in between. The CDR3 totals 11 residues. DNA of the CDR3: TGCGCCAGCAGCCTGTATGAAAAACTGTTTTTT. This codes for CASSLYEKLFF.

This rearrangement joins TRBV5-6 to TRBJ2-5; tentative D call: TRBD1 (5 bases). Germline assignment: CDR1 SGHDT and CDR2 YYEEEE. The CDR3 covers 13 residues. The V end lost 0 bases, the J end lost 3 bases, and 6 bases lay between the germline ends. The CDR3 region is CASSLAREETQYF. The CDR3 nucleotides are TGTGCCAGCAGCTTGGCCAGGGAAGAGACCCAGTACTTC. Complete variable domain (other parts from reference TRBV5-6 and TRBJ2-5): DAGVTQSPTHLIKTRGQQVTLRCSPKSGHDTVSWYQQALGQGPQFIFQYYEEEERQRGNFPDRFSGHQFPNYSSELNVNALLLGDSALYLCASSLAREETQYFGPGTRLLVL.

The chain is built from TRBV5-6 and TRBJ1-4; D uncertain. The V end was cut by 4 bases, the J end by 8 bases, with 12 bases between. This CDR3 is built from 13 residues. Germline CDR1 is SGHDT and CDR2 is YYEEEE. The CDR3 reads CASSPVAEEKLFF. The CDR3 region has the DNA TGTGCCAGCAGCCCGGTGGCGGAGGAAAAACTGTTTTTT.

The CDR3 spells CASSPPGLVEQYF. The CDR3 nucleotides are TGTGCCAGCAGCCCACCGGGGTTAGTCGAGCAGTACTTC. The chain has TRBV7-9 and TRBJ2-7; D is perhaps TRBD2 (5 bases). The V end lost 5 bases, the J end lost 6 bases, and 14 bases lay between the germline ends. The CDR3 is made up of 13 amino acids. Germline lookup yields CDR1 SEHNR and CDR2 FQNEAQ (reference sequence).

This rearrangement joins TRBV9 to TRBJ2-7, with D possibly called TRBD1 or TRBD2 (5 bases each). The ends were cut back, 0 bases at V and 2 bases at J, with 12 bases in the middle. The CDR3 is 15 amino acids. CDR1 SGDLS and CDR2 YYNGEE come from the germline V gene. The CDR3, as DNA: TGTGCCAGCAGCGTAGGTGGGACGGCAACCTACGAGCAGTACTTC. Translating it yields CASSVGGTATYEQYF.

CDR3 sequence: CAWSGTGLLTDTQYF. CDR3 bases: TGTGCCTGGAGTGGAACGGGATTATTAACAGATACGCAGTATTTT. The chain links TRBV30 to TRBJ2-3, with a weak D call TRBD2 (5 bases). Germline CDR1 reads GTSNPN; CDR2 reads SVGIG (reference sequence). Trimming took off 1 base at V and 3 bases at J, with 14 bases between the two ends. The length of the CDR3 is 15 residues.

This clone occurred once. The chain carries TRBV6-1 and TRBJ2-7; 7 bases align to TRBD2. The germline V gene has CDR1 MNHNS and CDR2 SASEGT. After removal of 7 bases from V and 4 bases from J, the junction contained 7 bases not matched to a gene. The CDR3 has 13 amino acids. DNA for the CDR3: TGTGCCAGCACGATCGGAGCGGGGTACGAGCAGTACTTC. Its protein product is CASTIGAGYEQYF.

Turning to this clone: This CDR3 is also generated by other DNA sequences in the sample. The genes are TRBV7-8 and TRBJ2-1; TRBD1 or TRBD2 may be the D gene (6 bases each). The V end was cut by 5 bases, the J end by 1 base, with 12 bases between. CDR1 and CDR2 from the germline V gene are SGHVS and FQNEAQ. CDR3 length: 15 residues. In nucleotides, the CDR3 is TGTGCCAGCAGCCCGACAGGAGGGTCCTACAATGAGCAGTTCTTC. It specifies CASSPTGGSYNEQFF. Combining the CDR3 with reference TRBV7-8 and TRBJ2-1 gives the whole variable domain GAGVSQSPRYKVAKRGQDVALRCDPISGHVSLFWYQQALGQGPEFLTYFQNEAQLDKSGLPSDRFFAERPEGSVSTLKIQRTQQEDSAVYLCASSPTGGSYNEQFFGPGTRLTVL.

This clone appeared a single time. This chain connects TRBV5-6 to TRBJ2-1, with TRBD2 matching 11 bases. Germline CDR1 SGHDT, CDR2 YYEEEE. V trimming: 5 bases; J trimming: 4 bases; junction bases outside the gene matches: 2. There are 14 residues in the CDR3. CDR3 sequence (DNA): TGTGCCAGCAGACGACTAGCGGGGTACAATGAGCAGTTCTTC. This gives the protein CASRRLAGYNEQFF.

The V and J genes are TRBV30 and TRBJ2-5; a weak D match, TRBD1 (5 bases). The CDR3 totals 12 residues. The V gene lost 4 bases and the J gene lost 0 bases, with 6 bases spanning the gap. CDR1 is GTSNPN and CDR2 is SVGIG in the germline V gene (reference sequence). CDR3 sequence (DNA): TGTGCCTGGACAGGGTACCAAGAGACCCAGTACTTC. Translating it yields CAWTGYQETQYF.

The chain is built from TRBV11-2 and TRBJ2-7; D might be TRBD1 (5 bases). Germline V lookup: CDR1 SGHAT, CDR2 FQNNGV. The ends were cut back, 3 bases at V and 6 bases at J, with 15 bases in the middle. The CDR3 consists of 14 residues. DNA for the CDR3: TGTGCCAGCAGCTTCCCAGGACAAGCTCCCGAGCAGTACTTC. Amino acids: CASSFPGQAPEQYF.

V is TRBV5-1 and J is TRBJ1-2; tentative D call: TRBD1 (5 bases). The CDR3 spans 15 residues. The germline CDR1 and CDR2 sequences are SGHRS and YFSETQ. Trimming removed 0 bases at V and 7 bases at J, with 16 bases between. CDR3 DNA: TGCGCCAGCAGCTTGGCAGGGACCCAAGACCGTGGCTACACCTTC. Translating it yields CASSLAGTQDRGYTF.

The chain carries TRBV11-2 and TRBJ2-3; D call uncertain. Looked up from germline, CDR1 is SGHAT and CDR2 is FQNNGV. Trimming took off 2 bases at V and 4 bases at J, with 7 bases between the two ends. CDR3 length equals 13 residues. The CDR3 reads CASSLNPADTQYF. The CDR3 DNA reads as TGTGCCAGCAGCTTAAACCCCGCAGATACGCAGTATTTT.